Below are 17 T cell receptor beta chains sequenced from a single sample in a study of metastatic and nonmetastatic thyroid tumors. With MiXCR, TCRdb called clones anew from the PCR reads. The sample holds approximately 15,000 clones, approximately 12% seen once. The entire patient cohort was treatment-naive prior to thyroid surgery. Sequences were obtained from blood. The receptor set was obtained from a female donor with papillary thyroid cancer or a benign thyroid nodule (not recorded which). Some clones in this sample may be carry-over from other donors' samples.

This clone was recorded once. The chain carries TRBV7-8 and TRBJ1-1, with 9 bases matching TRBD1. Looked up from germline, CDR1 is SGHVS and CDR2 is FQNEAQ. The CDR3 has 15 amino acids. V shed 5 bases, J shed 1 base, and the junction held 5 bases outside the gene matches. The CDR3 region is CASSPRTGANTEAFF. In DNA, the CDR3 is TGTGCCAGCAGCCCCAGGACAGGGGCGAACACTGAAGCTTTCTTT.

Sample share makes this clone medium-sized. The rearrangement links TRBV6-1 to TRBJ2-7, with 9 nucleotides matching TRBD1. The CDR3 sequence is 14 residues long. J gave up 1 base and V 4 bases, and 2 bases lay outside the gene matches. The germline V gene has CDR1 MNHNS and CDR2 SASEGT. This CDR3 is CASSGTGESYEQYF. In nucleotides, the CDR3 is TGTGCCAGCAGTGGGACAGGGGAGTCCTACGAGCAGTACTTC.

This chain joins TRBV7-2 and TRBJ2-6; weak D call: TRBD2 (6 bases). The CDR3 has 14 amino acids. Germline-derived CDR1 and CDR2 are SGHTA and FQGNSA. Deletions cut 10 bases from V and 4 bases from J, with 14 bases between. The CDR3 nucleotides are TGTGCCACGCCTCGGAGGGACGGGGCCAACGTCCTGACTTTC. Translated: CATPRRDGANVLTF. The entire variable domain, with the rest obtained from reference TRBV7-2 and TRBJ2-6, is as follows: GAGVSQSPSNKVTEKGKDVELRCDPISGHTALYWYRQSLGQGLEFLIYFQGNSAPDKSGLPSDRFSAERTGGSVSTLTIQRTQQEDSAVYLCATPRRDGANVLTFGAGSRLTVL.

A remark on this clone: This likely comes from a read error, as the CDR3 has no conserved phenylalanine or tryptophan at its end. The chain uses TRBV4-1 and TRBJ2-3, with D possibly being TRBD1 (5 bases). Trimming pared 4 bases from V and 0 bases from J, leaving 14 bases between. The CDR3 extends over 16 amino acids. CDR1 and CDR2 (germline): MGHRA, YSYEKL. The CDR3 sequence: CASSPRGGASTDTQYL. In nucleotides, the CDR3 is TGCGCCAGCAGCCCACGTGGTGGGGCTAGCACAGATACGCAGTATTTA.

There are many counts of this clone. The chain employs TRBV5-1 and TRBJ2-7; D uncertain. The CDR3 totals 14 residues. The ends were cut back, 0 bases at V and 2 bases at J, with 9 bases in the middle. Germline V gene lookup returns CDR1 SGHRS and CDR2 YFSETQ. The CDR3 protein is CASSLEGFTYEQYF. CDR3 sequence (DNA): TGCGCCAGCAGCTTGGAGGGTTTCACCTACGAGCAGTACTTC.

Many counts were recorded for this clone. The chain is built from TRBV30 and TRBJ1-4; 8 bases agree with TRBD1. The J segment lost 8 bases and the V segment lost 2 bases, leaving 10 bases of the junction unmatched. From germline, CDR1 is GTSNPN and CDR2 SVGIG (reference sequence). The CDR3 covers 15 residues. The CDR3 DNA sequence: TGTGCCTGGAGTCCGAGGACAGGGATGGGAGAAAAACTGTTTTTT. Its protein product is CAWSPRTGMGEKLFF.

This clone was seen ten or more times. The chain recombines TRBV7-9 with TRBJ2-2; D not certain. With 5 bases removed from V and 5 bases from J, the gap between germline ends came to 9 bases. Germline CDR1 reads SEHNR; CDR2 reads FQNEAQ (reference sequence). The CDR3 is made up of 13 amino acids. The CDR3, as DNA: TGTGCCAGCAGCGACTCAGTAACCGGGGAGCTGTTTTTT. Its protein product is CASSDSVTGELFF. The variable domain in full, completed from reference TRBV7-9 and TRBJ2-2, reads DTGVSQNPRHKITKRGQNVTFRCDPISEHNRLYWYRQTLGQGPEFLTYFQNEAQLEKSRLLSDRFSAERPKGSFSTLEIQRTEQGDSAMYLCASSDSVTGELFFGEGSRLTVL.

This clone came up many times. The chain carries TRBV6-4 and TRBJ2-3; D might be TRBD2 (5 bases). CDR1 is MRHNA, CDR2 SNTAGT, per germline. V lost 2 bases and J lost 6, with 6 bases in between. The CDR3 sequence is 12 residues long. The CDR3 sequence: CASSDRGDTQYF. The CDR3 coding sequence is TGTGCCAGCAGTGACCGCGGGGATACGCAGTATTTT.

This clone has at least ten counts. An end of the junction does not agree with germline; a read error may underlie this. The V call is TRBV7-9, the J call TRBJ2-3, with TRBD1 matching over 10 bases. CDR3 length: 11 residues. Looked up from germline, CDR1 is SEHNR and CDR2 is FQNEAQ (reference sequence). CDR3 sequence reads: CASSADRGMDF. As DNA, the CDR3 is TGTGCCAGCAGCGCGGACAGGGGGATGGATTTT.

This clone was picked up a small number of times. Sequence at one end of the junction differs from germline and may be a read error. The chain employs TRBV12-3 or TRBV12-4 and TRBJ2-2, with unresolved D. The CDR3 runs to 14 residues. CDR3 region: CASSLGPKTGELFF. In DNA, the CDR3 is TGTGCCAGCAGTTTAGGGCCGAAAACCGGGGAGCTGTTTTTT.

This chain uses TRBV11-2 with TRBJ2-1; TRBD1 matches at 9 bases. Per germline, CDR1 SGHAT and CDR2 FQNNGV. V was clipped by 3 bases and J by 7 bases; unmatched bases: 13. This CDR3 is 17 amino acids long. The CDR3 DNA is TGTGCCAGCAGCTTCAGGGGGGACAGGGCGGTTTGGAATGAGCAGTTCTTC. Translation: CASSFRGDRAVWNEQFF.

Sample share makes this clone medium-sized. The V call is TRBV9, the J call TRBJ1-6, with TRBD1 as a possible D gene (5 bases). There are 12 residues in the CDR3. The V end was cut by 6 bases, the J end by 5 bases, with 6 bases between. CDR1 is SGDLS and CDR2 is YYNGEE in the germline V gene. The CDR3 is CASKGDNSPLHF. CDR3 coding DNA: TGTGCCAGCAAAGGGGATAATTCACCCCTCCACTTT.

In regard to this clone: At one end the junction does not follow the germline gene, possibly because of a read error. The rearrangement uses TRBV5-1 and TRBJ2-2, with D perhaps matching TRBD2 (5 bases). CDR3 length: 15 residues. From germline, CDR1 is SGHRS and CDR2 YFSETQ. The CDR3 DNA is TGCGCCAGCAACTCGTCACAAACCTCCACCGGGGAGCTGCTTTTT. This gives the protein CASNSSQTSTGELLF.

This clone came up many times. The chain combines TRBV18 with TRBJ1-6, with D possibly TRBD1 on 6 matching bases. Trimming stripped 0 bases from V and 11 bases from J, with 8 bases between. This CDR3 is 13 amino acids long. Germline V gene data show CDR1 as KGHSH and CDR2 as LQKENI. CDR3 sequence: CASSPPGAPPLHF. The CDR3, as DNA: TGTGCCAGCTCACCACCGGGGGCGCCACCCCTCCACTTT.

This clone has a count of ten or more. V usage is TRBV11-3 and J usage is TRBJ2-5, with 8 bases fitting TRBD1. Germline V gene lookup returns CDR1 SGHNT and CDR2 YENEEA. V was pared by 5 bases and J by 2 bases, with 16 bases of the junction left unmatched. This CDR3 has 18 residues. This CDR3 is CASSKATGGPPLQETQYF. DNA for the CDR3: TGTGCCAGCAGCAAGGCCACAGGGGGTCCCCCTCTTCAAGAGACCCAGTACTTC.

This clone was recorded many times. The chain joins TRBV20-1 to TRBJ1-6, with 7 bases identical to TRBD1. The germline gives CDR1 DFQATT, CDR2 SNEGSKA (reference sequence). Trimming at V came to 5 bases and at J to 6 bases, leaving 4 bases not matched to a gene. The CDR3 runs 13 residues. The CDR3 coding sequence is TGCAGTGCTGCCGGGACAGCTAATTCACCCCTCCACTTT. Its translation: CSAAGTANSPLHF.

This clone has a count of ten or more. The V call is TRBV5-1, the J call TRBJ2-5; D is perhaps TRBD2 (5 bases). The CDR3 covers 14 residues. Germline V gives CDR1 SGHRS, CDR2 YFSETQ. With 0 bases removed from V and 2 bases from J, the gap between germline ends came to 8 bases. CDR3 in amino acids: CASSLEDLQETQYF. As DNA, the CDR3 is TGCGCCAGCAGCTTGGAGGACTTACAAGAGACCCAGTACTTC.